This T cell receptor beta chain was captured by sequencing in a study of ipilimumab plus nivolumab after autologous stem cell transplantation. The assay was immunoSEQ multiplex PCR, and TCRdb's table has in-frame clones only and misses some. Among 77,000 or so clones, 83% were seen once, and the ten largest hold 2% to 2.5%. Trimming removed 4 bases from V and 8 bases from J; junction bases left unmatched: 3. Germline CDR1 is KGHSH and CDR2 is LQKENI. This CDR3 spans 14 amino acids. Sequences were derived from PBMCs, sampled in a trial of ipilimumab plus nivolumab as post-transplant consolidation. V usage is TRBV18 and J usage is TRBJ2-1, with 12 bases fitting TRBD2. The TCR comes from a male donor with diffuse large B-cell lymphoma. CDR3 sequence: CASSRSSGGDEQFF. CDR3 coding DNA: TGTGCCAGCTCACGTTCTAGCGGGGGGGATGAGCAGTTCTTC.